These T cell receptor beta chains were read from a single sample in a study of T-cell memory formation after mild COVID-19. TCRdb independently ran MiXCR on the 5' RACE reads; one entry per CDR3 protein. The sample shows under 300,000 distinct CDR3 sequences, 18% of them seen only once. Sequencing used PBMCs or a T cell subset sorted from them (not recorded which). The receptors were sampled from a man between 18 and 29 years old who had mild COVID-19 (a few samples of this study predate the infection). Cell type and time point are not known. CDR3s include the opening cysteine and the closing phenylalanine or tryptophan. The D gene is left open where the match is weak. Clone size is shown for a subset of rows, as once, few, many or a class of expanded clone.

>TRBV24-1|TRBJ1-2|-|-
CATSPGSSVYGYTF
TGTGCCACCAGTCCCGGAAGTTCGGTATATGGCTACACCTTC
>TRBV2|TRBJ2-7|TRBD1|few
CASSPTGLNYEQYF
TGTGCCAGCAGCCCGACAGGGCTGAACTACGAGCAGTACTTC
>TRBV10-3|TRBJ2-3|TRBD1|-
CAISEEGQGKDTQYF
TGTGCCATCAGTGAGGAGGGACAGGGAAAAGATACGCAGTATTTT
>TRBV28|TRBJ1-6|-|-
CASTPPGSFNSPLHF
TGTGCCAGCACCCCCCCGGGCAGCTTTAATTCACCCCTCCACTTT
>TRBV7-2|TRBJ2-1|TRBD1|-
CASSLGGTGGVVEQFF
TGTGCCAGCAGCTTAGGCGGGACAGGGGGAGTAGTTGAGCAGTTCTTC
>TRBV15|TRBJ2-7|TRBD2|few
CATSRDLDGLVPYEQYF
TGTGCCACCAGCAGAGATCTGGACGGACTAGTTCCCTACGAGCAGTACTTC
>TRBV5-1|TRBJ2-5|-|-
CASSLRPSYPQTQYF
TGCGCCAGCAGCTTGAGACCCTCCTATCCCCAGACCCAGTACTTC
>TRBV7-6|TRBJ2-1|-|-
CASSLGGGLYNEQFF
TGTGCCAGCAGCTTGGGCGGGGGCCTTTACAATGAGCAGTTCTTC
>TRBV10-1|TRBJ2-5|TRBD1|few
CASTRAGQGEETQYF
TGCGCCAGCACCAGAGCGGGACAGGGAGAGGAGACCCAGTACTTC
>TRBV18|TRBJ1-2|-|few
CASSPTANYGYTF
TGTGCCAGCTCACCGACAGCAAACTATGGCTACACCTTC
>TRBV29-1|TRBJ1-1|-|few
CSVARLMNTEAFF
TGCAGCGTTGCCAGATTAATGAACACTGAAGCTTTCTTT
>TRBV3-1|TRBJ1-2|-|-
CASSQGASGVGPGYGYTF
TGTGCCAGCAGCCAAGGAGCTTCGGGGGTCGGGCCTGGCTATGGCTACACCTTC
>TRBV12-3/TRBV12-4|TRBJ2-2|TRBD1|few
CASSPPGQYTGELFF
TGTGCCAGCAGTCCACCGGGACAGTACACCGGGGAGCTGTTTTTT
>TRBV5-1|TRBJ1-5|-|-
CASSFGEYSNQPQHF
TGCGCCAGCAGCTTTGGGGAATATAGCAATCAGCCCCAGCATTTT
>TRBV12-3/TRBV12-4|TRBJ1-1|TRBD1|-
CASSFQDRGLSEAFF
TGTGCCAGCAGTTTCCAGGACAGGGGGCTCTCTGAAGCTTTCTTT